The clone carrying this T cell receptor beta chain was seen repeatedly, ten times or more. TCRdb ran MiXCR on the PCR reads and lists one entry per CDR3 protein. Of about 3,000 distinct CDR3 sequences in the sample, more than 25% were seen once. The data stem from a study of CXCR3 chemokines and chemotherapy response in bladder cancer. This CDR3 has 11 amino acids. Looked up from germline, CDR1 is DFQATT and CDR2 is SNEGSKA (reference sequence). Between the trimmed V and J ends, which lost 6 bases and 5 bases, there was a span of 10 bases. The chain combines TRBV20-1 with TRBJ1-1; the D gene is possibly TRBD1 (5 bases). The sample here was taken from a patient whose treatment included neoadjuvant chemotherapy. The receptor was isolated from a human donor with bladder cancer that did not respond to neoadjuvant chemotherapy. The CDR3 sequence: CSAWGGTEAFF. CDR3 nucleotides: TGCAGTGCCTGGGGCGGGACTGAAGCTTTCTTT.